Below are 6 T cell receptor beta chains sequenced from a single sample in a study of T cells in localized non-small cell lung cancer. Profiling relied on immunoSEQ multiplex PCR, and the TCRdb table lists in-frame clones only, not all of them. The sample has fewer than 50,000 clones, just over 85% seen once. Here the sequenced sample was peripheral blood mononuclear cells, taken before any cancer treatment. These receptors originate from a male donor aged 60 or older with stage II lung adenocarcinoma.

The chain uses TRBV14 and TRBJ2-7; unclear D gene. Deletions cut 0 bases from V and 2 bases from J, with 8 bases between. Looked up from germline, CDR1 is SGHDN and CDR2 is FVKESK. This CDR3 region has 14 residues. CDR3 DNA: TGTGCCAGCAGCCAAGATCTTGTGACCTACGAGCAGTACTTC. Amino acid sequence: CASSQDLVTYEQYF. Full variable domain (rest looked up from reference TRBV14 and TRBJ2-7): EAGVTQFPSHSVIEKGQTVTLRCDPISGHDNLYWYRRVMGKEIKFLLHFVKESKQDESGMPNNRFLAERTGGTYSTLKVQPAELEDSGVYFCASSQDLVTYEQYFGPGTRLTVT.

This chain joins TRBV30 and TRBJ2-5; 7 nucleotides match TRBD1. The CDR3 is made up of 12 amino acids. Germline V gives CDR1 GTSNPN, CDR2 SVGIG (reference sequence). Trimming took 5 bases from V and 1 from J; bases not matched to a gene: 1. DNA of the CDR3: TGTGCCTGGGGGACAGTCCAAGAGACCCAGTACTTC. Residues: CAWGTVQETQYF.

The chain employs TRBV11-1 and TRBJ2-7; 7 bases are a match to TRBD1. Germline-derived CDR1 and CDR2 are SGHAT and FQDESV (reference sequence). The V and J ends lost 1 base and 3 bases, in that order; junction bases with no gene match: 3. The length of the CDR3 is 14 residues. In nucleotides, the CDR3 is TGTGCCAGCAGCTTAGGACAGGGAATCTACGAGCAGTACTTC. Translating gives CASSLGQGIYEQYF.

In regard to this clone: This sample includes further DNA sequences coding for the same CDR3. The V and J genes are TRBV29-1 and TRBJ1-5; D gene unclear. Trimming took 4 bases from V and 3 from J, leaving 10 bases between them. There are 13 residues in the CDR3. The germline V gene has CDR1 SQVTM and CDR2 ANQGSEA. CDR3 protein: CSVAGGFNQPQHF. CDR3 bases: TGCAGCGTTGCGGGAGGGTTCAATCAGCCCCAGCATTTT.

The V call is TRBV5-1, the J call TRBJ2-1; 9 positions agree with TRBD2. The CDR3 totals 14 residues. After removal of 4 bases from V and 7 bases from J, the junction contained 6 bases not matched to a gene. Germline V lookup: CDR1 SGHRS, CDR2 YFSETQ. CDR3 loop: CASSGTSWVNEQFF. The CDR3 DNA reads TGCGCCAGCAGCGGGACTAGCTGGGTGAATGAGCAGTTCTTC.

The rearrangement joins TRBV5-4 to TRBJ2-3; D is tentatively TRBD1 or TRBD2 (5 bases each). The CDR3 extends over 16 amino acids. V lost 4 bases and J 0 bases, leaving 15 bases between the germline ends. CDR1 SGHNT and CDR2 YYREEE come from the germline V gene (reference sequence). CDR3 DNA sequence: TGTGCCAGCAGCGGCGCCGGGGCCGCTAGCACAGATACGCAGTATTTT. It codes for CASSGAGAASTDTQYF.